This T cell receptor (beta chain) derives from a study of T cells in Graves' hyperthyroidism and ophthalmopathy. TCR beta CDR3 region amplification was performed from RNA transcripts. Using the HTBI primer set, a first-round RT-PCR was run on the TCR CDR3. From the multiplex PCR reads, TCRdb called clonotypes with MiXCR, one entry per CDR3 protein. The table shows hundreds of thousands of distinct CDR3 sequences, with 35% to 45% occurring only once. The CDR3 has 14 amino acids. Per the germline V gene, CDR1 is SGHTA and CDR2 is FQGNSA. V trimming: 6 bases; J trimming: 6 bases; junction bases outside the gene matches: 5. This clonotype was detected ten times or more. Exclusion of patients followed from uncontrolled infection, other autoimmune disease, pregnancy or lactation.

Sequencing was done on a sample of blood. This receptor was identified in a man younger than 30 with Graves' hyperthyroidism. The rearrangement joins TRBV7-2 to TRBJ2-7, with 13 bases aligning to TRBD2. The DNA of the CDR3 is TGTGCCAGCAGATCACTAGCGGGAGGGGGCGAGCAGTACTTC. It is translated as CASRSLAGGGEQYF.